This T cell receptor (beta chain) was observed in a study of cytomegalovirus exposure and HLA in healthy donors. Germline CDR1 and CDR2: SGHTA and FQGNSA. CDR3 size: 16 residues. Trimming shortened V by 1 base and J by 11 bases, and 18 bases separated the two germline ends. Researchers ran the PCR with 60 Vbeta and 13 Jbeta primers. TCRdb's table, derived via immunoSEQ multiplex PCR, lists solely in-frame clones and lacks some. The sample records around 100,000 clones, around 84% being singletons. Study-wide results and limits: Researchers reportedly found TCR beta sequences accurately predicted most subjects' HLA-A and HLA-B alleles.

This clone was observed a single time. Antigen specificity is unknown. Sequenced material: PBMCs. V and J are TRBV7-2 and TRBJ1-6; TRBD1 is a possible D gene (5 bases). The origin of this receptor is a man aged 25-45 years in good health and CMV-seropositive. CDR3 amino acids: CASSLVGGTLGAPLHF. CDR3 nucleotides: TGTGCCAGCAGCTTAGTTGGGGGGACCCTTGGTGCACCCCTCCACTTT. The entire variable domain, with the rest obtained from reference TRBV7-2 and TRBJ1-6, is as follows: GAGVSQSPSNKVTEKGKDVELRCDPISGHTALYWYRQSLGQGLEFLIYFQGNSAPDKSGLPSDRFSAERTGGSVSTLTIQRTQQEDSAVYLCASSLVGGTLGAPLHFGNGTRLTVT.